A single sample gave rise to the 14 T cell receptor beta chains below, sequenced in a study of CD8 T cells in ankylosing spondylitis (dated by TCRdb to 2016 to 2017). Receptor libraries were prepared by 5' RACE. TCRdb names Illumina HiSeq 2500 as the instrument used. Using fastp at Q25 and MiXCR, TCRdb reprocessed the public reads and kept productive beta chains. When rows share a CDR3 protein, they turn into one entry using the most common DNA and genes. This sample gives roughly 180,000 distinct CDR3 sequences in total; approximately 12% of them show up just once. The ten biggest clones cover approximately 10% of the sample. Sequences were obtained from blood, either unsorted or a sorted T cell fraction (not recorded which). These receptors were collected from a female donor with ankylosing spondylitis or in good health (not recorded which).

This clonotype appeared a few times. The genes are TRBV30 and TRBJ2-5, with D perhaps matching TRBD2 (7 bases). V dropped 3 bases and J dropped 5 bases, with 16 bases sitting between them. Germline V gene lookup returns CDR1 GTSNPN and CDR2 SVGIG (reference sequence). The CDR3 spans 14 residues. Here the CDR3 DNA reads TGTGCCTGGAGCGAACGGGGGGCGCAGGAGACCCAGTACTTC. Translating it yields CAWSERGAQETQYF. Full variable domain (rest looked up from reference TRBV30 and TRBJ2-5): SQTIHQWPATLVQPVGSPLSLECTVEGTSNPNLYWYRQAAGRGLQLLFYSVGIGQISSEVPQNLSASRPQDRQFILSSKKLLLSDSGFYLCAWSERGAQETQYFGPGTRLLVL.

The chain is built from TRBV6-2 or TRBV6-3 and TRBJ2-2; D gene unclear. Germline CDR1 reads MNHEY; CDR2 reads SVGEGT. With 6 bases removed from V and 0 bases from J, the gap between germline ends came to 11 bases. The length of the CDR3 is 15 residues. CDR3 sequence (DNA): TGTGCCAGCAGGCGTACCGGCACGAACACCGGGGAGCTGTTTTTT. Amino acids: CASRRTGTNTGELFF.

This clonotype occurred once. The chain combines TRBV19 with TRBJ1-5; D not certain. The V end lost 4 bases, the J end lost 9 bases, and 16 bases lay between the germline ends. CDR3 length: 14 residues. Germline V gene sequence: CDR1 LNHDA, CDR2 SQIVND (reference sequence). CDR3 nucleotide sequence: TGTGCCAGTAGTAAAACTCGAAACCCCTGGCCCCAGCATTTT. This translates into CASSKTRNPWPQHF.

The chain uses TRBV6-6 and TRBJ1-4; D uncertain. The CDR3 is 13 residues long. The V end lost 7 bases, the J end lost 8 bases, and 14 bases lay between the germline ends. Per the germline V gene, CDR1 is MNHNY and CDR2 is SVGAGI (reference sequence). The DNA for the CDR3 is TGTGCCAGCAACGGGCTGATTGGGGAAAAACTGTTTTTT. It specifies CASNGLIGEKLFF.

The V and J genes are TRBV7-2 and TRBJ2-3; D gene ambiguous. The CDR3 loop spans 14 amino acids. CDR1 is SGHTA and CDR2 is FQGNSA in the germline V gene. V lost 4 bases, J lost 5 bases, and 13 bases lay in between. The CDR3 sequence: CASSSGRIVDTQYF. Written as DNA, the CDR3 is TGTGCCAGCAGCTCTGGGCGAATAGTAGATACGCAGTATTTT.

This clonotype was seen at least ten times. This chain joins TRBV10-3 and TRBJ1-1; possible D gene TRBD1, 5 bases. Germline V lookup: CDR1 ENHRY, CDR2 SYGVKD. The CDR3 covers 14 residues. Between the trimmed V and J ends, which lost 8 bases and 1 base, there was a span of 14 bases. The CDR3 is CAIQSSGTNTEAFF. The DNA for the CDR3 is TGTGCCATCCAGTCAAGCGGGACGAACACTGAAGCTTTCTTT.

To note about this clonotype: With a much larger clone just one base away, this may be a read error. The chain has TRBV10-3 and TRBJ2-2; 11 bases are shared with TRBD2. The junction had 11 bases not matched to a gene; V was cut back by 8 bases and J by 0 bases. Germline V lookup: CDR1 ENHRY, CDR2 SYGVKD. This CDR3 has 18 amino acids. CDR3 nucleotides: TGTGCCATCGGGGGTGCTAGCGGGAGGCCCCCGAACACCGGGGAGCTGTTTTTT. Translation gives CAIGGASGRPPNTGELFF.

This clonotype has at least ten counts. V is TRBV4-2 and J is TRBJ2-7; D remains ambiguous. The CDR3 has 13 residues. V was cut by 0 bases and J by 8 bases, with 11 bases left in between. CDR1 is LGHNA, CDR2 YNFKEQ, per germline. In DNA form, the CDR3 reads TGTGCCAGCAGCCAAGACCCCGGAGTTCAGCAGTACTTC. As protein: CASSQDPGVQQYF.

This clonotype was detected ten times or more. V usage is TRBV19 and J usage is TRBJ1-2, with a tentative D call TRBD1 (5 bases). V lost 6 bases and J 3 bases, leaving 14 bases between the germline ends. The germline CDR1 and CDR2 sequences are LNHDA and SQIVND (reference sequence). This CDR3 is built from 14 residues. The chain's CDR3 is CASRRTRGHYGYTF. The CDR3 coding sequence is TGTGCCAGTAGACGGACCCGGGGACACTATGGCTACACCTTC.

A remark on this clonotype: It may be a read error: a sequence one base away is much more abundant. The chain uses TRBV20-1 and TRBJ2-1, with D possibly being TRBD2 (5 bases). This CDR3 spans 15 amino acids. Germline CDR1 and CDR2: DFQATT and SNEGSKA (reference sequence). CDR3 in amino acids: CSAGDSIGVSDEQFF. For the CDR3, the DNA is TGCAGTGCTGGAGACTCCATCGGGGTCAGCGATGAGCAGTTCTTC.

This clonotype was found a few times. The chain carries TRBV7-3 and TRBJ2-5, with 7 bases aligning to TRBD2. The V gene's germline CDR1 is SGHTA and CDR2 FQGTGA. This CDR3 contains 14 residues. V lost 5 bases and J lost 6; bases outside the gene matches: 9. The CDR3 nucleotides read TGTGCCAGCAGCCCCTCCGGCGGGAGCCAGACCCAGTACTTC. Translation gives CASSPSGGSQTQYF.

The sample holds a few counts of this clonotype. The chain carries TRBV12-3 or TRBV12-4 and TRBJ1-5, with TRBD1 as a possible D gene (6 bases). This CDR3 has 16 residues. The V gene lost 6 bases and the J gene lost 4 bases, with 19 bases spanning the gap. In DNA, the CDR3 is TGTGCCAGCAGGCTAGGAGCTCGGGGGCGGAATCAGCCCCAGCATTTT. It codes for CASRLGARGRNQPQHF.

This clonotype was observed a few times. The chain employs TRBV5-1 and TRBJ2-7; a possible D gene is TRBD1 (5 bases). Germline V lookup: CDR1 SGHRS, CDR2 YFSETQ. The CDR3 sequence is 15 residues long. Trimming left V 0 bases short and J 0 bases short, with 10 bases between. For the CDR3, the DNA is TGCGCCAGCAGCTTGGCTCCAGGGCCCTCCTACGAGCAGTACTTC. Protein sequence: CASSLAPGPSYEQYF.

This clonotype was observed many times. CDR3 loop: CASSYLREDGELFF. The CDR3 coding sequence is TGTGCCAGCAGTTACCTTCGGGAGGACGGGGAGCTGTTTTTT. V gene TRBV6-2 or TRBV6-3 combines with J gene TRBJ2-2; 7 bases are shared with TRBD2. CDR1 and CDR2 (germline): MNHEY, SVGEGT. This CDR3 is 14 amino acids long. The V segment lost 2 bases and the J segment 7 bases; nucleotides outside the gene matches: 4.